The 7 T cell receptor beta chains below all came from one sample that was sequenced in a study of control samples from healthy donors and cancer patients. Method: immunoSEQ multiplex PCR; TCRdb's copy keeps in-frame clones and lacks some. The data contain 100,000 to 150,000 clones, 80% to 95% of them singletons. Sample: blood. These receptor sequences come from a man aged 18 to 30 in good health.

The rearrangement links TRBV27 to TRBJ2-7; 8 bases match TRBD1. The CDR3 length is 14 residues. J lost 3 bases, V lost 7 bases, and 8 bases had no gene match. Germline CDR1 reads MNHEY; CDR2 reads SMNVEV (reference sequence). The CDR3 DNA sequence: TGTGCCAGCACCCCACAGGGGGGCCTCTACGAGCAGTACTTC. This gives the protein CASTPQGGLYEQYF.

The chain uses TRBV15 and TRBJ2-5; 7 bases are shared with TRBD1. Germline V lookup: CDR1 LNHNV, CDR2 YYDKDF (reference sequence). This CDR3 region has 14 residues. After removal of 2 bases from V and 2 bases from J, the junction contained 2 bases not matched to a gene. The CDR3 spells CATSRKGQQETQYF. CDR3 DNA sequence: TGTGCCACCAGCAGAAAGGGACAGCAAGAGACCCAGTACTTC.

This clone was counted once. The chain uses TRBV7-9 and TRBJ1-2; D gene uncertain. Germline CDR1 reads SEHNR; CDR2 reads FQNEAQ (reference sequence). This CDR3 has 13 residues. V was trimmed by 7 bases and J by 0 bases, leaving 9 bases between them. The CDR3 region has the DNA TGTGCCAGCAACCCGGCGTCTAACTATGGCTACACCTTC. Amino acids: CASNPASNYGYTF.

The genes are TRBV29-1 and TRBJ2-5; the match to TRBD2 covers 10 bases. Germline-derived CDR1 and CDR2 are SQVTM and ANQGSEA. This CDR3 has 12 residues. The trim removed 6 bases at V and 5 bases at J, leaving 3 bases unmatched. The CDR3 sequence is CSVGTSDETQYF. In DNA, the CDR3 is TGCAGCGTCGGGACTAGCGACGAGACCCAGTACTTC.

V usage is TRBV30 and J usage is TRBJ2-7; D remains unclear. Germline assignment: CDR1 GTSNPN and CDR2 SVGIG (reference sequence). The CDR3 extends over 12 amino acids. Trimming pared 1 base from V and 5 bases from J, leaving 9 bases between. The CDR3 DNA reads as TGTGCCTGGAGTGCAGAAGGGAACGAGCAGTACTTC. This encodes CAWSAEGNEQYF.

This clone was detected a few times. The J gene is TRBJ1-6, the V gene TRBV27; TRBD1 is a possible D gene (6 bases). The CDR3 loop spans 15 amino acids. CDR1 and CDR2 (germline): MNHEY, SMNVEV (reference sequence). V was pared by 8 bases and J by 5 bases, with 16 bases between. The DNA of the CDR3 is TGTGCCAGCGGGCGAACAGGGTTTAATAATTCACCCCTCCACTTT. Encoded protein: CASGRTGFNNSPLHF.

This clone was found once. In DNA, the CDR3 is TGTGCCAGCAGGCAAGACAGCTACACAGATACGCAGTATTTT. Protein product: CASRQDSYTDTQYF. The chain is built from TRBV5-4 and TRBJ2-3; maybe TRBD1 (5 bases). Germline V gives CDR1 SGHNT, CDR2 YYREEE (reference sequence). V lost 5 bases, J lost 2 bases, and 12 bases lay in between. This CDR3 has 14 residues. The full variable domain, with the rest looked up from reference TRBV5-4 and TRBJ2-3, is ETGVTQSPTHLIKTRGQQVTLRCSSQSGHNTVSWYQQALGQGPQFIFQYYREEENGRGNFPPRFSGLQFPNYSSELNVNALELDDSALYLCASRQDSYTDTQYFGPGTRLTVL.